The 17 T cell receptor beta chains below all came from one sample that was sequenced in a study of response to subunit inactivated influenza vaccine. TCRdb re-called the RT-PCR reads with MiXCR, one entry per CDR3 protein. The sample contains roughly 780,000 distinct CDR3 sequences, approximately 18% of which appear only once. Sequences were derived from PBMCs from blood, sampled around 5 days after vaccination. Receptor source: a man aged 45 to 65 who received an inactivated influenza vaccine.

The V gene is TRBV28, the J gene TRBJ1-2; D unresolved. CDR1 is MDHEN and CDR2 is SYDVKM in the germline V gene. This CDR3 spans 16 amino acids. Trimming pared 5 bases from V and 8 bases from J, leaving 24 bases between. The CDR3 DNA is TGTGCCAGCAGTCTCTTCATCGTAGAGTCAGAGTTCGGCTACACCTTC. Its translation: CASSLFIVESEFGYTF.

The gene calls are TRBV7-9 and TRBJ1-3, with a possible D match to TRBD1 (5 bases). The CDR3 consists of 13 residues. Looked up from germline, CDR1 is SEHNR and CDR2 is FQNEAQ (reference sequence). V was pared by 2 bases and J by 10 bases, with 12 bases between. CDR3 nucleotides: TGTGCCAGCAGCTTACCCATCGAGGGGACCATATATTTT. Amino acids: CASSLPIEGTIYF.

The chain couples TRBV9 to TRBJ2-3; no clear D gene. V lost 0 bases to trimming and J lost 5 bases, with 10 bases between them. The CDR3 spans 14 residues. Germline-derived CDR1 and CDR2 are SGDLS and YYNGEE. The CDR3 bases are TGTGCCAGCAGCGTAGGGGTCAAGCTAGATACGCAGTATTTT. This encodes CASSVGVKLDTQYF.

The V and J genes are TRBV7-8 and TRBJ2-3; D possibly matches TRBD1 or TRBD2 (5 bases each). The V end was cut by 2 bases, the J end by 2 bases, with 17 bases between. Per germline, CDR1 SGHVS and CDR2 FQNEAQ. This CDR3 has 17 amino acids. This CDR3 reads CASSLKSLRDHTDTQYF. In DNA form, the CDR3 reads TGTGCCAGCAGCTTAAAATCTCTACGGGACCACACAGATACGCAGTATTTT.

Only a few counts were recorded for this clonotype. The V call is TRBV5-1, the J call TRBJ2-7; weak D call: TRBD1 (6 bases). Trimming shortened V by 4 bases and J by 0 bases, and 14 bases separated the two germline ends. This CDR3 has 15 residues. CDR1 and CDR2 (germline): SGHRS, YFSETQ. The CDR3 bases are TGCGCCAGCAGCGATCCTGACAGGTACTCCTACGAGCAGTACTTC. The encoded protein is CASSDPDRYSYEQYF. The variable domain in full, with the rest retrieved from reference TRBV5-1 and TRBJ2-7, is KAGVTQTPRYLIKTRGQQVTLSCSPISGHRSVSWYQQTPGQGLQFLFEYFSETQRNKGNFPGRFSGRQFSNSRSEMNVSTLELGDSALYLCASSDPDRYSYEQYFGPGTRLTVT.

CDR3 residues: CASSLNSPYEQYF. CDR3 DNA: TGTGCCAGCAGCTTAAACAGTCCCTACGAGCAGTACTTC. V gene TRBV7-9 combines with J gene TRBJ2-7; D unclear. Trimming took 2 bases from V and 2 from J, leaving 7 bases between them. The CDR3 covers 13 residues. Germline CDR1 is SEHNR and CDR2 is FQNEAQ (reference sequence).

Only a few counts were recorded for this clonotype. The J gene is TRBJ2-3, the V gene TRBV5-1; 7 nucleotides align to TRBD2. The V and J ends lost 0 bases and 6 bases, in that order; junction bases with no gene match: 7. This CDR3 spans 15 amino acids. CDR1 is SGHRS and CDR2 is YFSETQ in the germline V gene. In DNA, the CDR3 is TGCGCCAGCAGCTTGGGGACTAGAGGGTCGGATACGCAGTATTTT. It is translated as CASSLGTRGSDTQYF.

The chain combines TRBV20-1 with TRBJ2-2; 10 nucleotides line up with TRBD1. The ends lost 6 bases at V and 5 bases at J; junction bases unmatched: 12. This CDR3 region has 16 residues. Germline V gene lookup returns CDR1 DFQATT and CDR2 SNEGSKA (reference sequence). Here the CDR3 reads CSAIPGTGVDTGELFF. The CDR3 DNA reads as TGCAGTGCCATACCCGGGACAGGGGTAGATACCGGGGAGCTGTTTTTT.

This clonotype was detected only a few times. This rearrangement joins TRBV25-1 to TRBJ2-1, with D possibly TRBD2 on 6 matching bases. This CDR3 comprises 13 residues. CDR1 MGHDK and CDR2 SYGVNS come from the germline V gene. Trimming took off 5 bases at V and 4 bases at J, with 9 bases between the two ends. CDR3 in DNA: TGTGCCAGCAGTAAGACTAGTTACAATGAGCAGTTCTTC. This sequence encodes CASSKTSYNEQFF.

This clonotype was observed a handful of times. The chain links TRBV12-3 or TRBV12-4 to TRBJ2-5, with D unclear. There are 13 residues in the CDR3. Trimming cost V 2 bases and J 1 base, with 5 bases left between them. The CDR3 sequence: CASSLLPQETQYF. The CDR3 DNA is TGTGCCAGCAGTTTACTACCCCAAGAGACCCAGTACTTC.

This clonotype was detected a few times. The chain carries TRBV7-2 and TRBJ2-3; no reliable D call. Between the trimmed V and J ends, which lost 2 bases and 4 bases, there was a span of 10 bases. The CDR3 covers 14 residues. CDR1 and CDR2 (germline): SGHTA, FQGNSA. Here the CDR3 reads CASSLNSRPDTQYF. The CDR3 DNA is TGTGCCAGCAGCTTAAATTCCCGCCCAGATACGCAGTATTTT.

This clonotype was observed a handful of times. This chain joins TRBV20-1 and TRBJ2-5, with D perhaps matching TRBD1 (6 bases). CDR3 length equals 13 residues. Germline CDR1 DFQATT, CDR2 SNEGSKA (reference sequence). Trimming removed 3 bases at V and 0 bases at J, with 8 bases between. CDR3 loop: CSASGQYQETQYF. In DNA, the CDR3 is TGCAGTGCTAGCGGACAGTACCAAGAGACCCAGTACTTC.

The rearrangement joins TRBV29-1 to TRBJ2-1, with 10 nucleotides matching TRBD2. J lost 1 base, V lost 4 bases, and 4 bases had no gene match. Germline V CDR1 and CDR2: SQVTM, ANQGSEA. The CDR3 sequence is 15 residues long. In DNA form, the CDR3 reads TGCAGCGTTGGGTGGACTAGCGGTTCCTACAATGAGCAGTTCTTC. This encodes CSVGWTSGSYNEQFF.

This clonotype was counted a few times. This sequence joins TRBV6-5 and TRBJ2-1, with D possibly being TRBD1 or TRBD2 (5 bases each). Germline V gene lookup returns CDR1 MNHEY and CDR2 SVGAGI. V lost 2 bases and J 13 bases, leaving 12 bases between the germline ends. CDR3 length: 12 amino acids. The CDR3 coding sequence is TGTGCCAGCAGTTACGGTAGGGGACCCCAGTTCTTC. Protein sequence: CASSYGRGPQFF.

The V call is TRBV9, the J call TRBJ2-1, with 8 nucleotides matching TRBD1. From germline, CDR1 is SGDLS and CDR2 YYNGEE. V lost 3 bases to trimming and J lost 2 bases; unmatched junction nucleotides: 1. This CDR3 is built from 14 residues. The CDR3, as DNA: TGTGCCAGCAGCGGGGACAGGCCCTACAATGAGCAGTTCTTC. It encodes CASSGDRPYNEQFF.

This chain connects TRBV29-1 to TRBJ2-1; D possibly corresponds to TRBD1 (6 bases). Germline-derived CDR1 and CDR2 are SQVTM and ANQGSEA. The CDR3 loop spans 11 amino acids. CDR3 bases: TGCAGAGGACAACAGGGCACTGAGCAGTTCTTC. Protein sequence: CRGQQGTEQFF.

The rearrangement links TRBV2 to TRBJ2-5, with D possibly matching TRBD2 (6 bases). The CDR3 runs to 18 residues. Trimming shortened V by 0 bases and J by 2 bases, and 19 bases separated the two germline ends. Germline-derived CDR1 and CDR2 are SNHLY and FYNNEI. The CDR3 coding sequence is TGTGCCAGCAGTGAAGCGCTTCCAGTTCTTGGAGGGCAAGAGACCCAGTACTTC. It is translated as CASSEALPVLGGQETQYF.